This TCR beta chain was identified during a study of T cell repertoires and Cas9 in healthy adults. The overall study: Multi-effector potency, cytotoxicity and lineage were assessed in SpCas9-reactive CD4 and CD8 T cells.

The CDR3 loop spans 15 amino acids. V was clipped by 6 bases and J by 6 bases; unmatched bases: 6. The V gene's germline CDR1 is MNHNY and CDR2 SVGAGI (reference sequence). Profiling relied on immunoSEQ multiplex PCR, and the TCRdb table lists in-frame clones only, not all of them. The table has tens of thousands of clones, about 88% seen once. Findings and limits, study-wide: Reportedly, SpCas9-reactive effector T cell proliferation and function were mitigated by SpCas9-reactive Tregs in vitro.

In regard to this clone: What it recognizes is unknown.

The receptor was derived from a human donor in good health. Sample: CD4+ effector T cells (CD127+, CD25-, CD137-, CD154-) from PBMCs; culture status not recorded. The V gene is TRBV6-6, the J gene TRBJ2-2; 11 bases are a match to TRBD2. CDR3 DNA sequence: TGTGCCAGCAGGATGGGTAGCGGGGGGGCCGGGGAGCTGTTTTTT. Protein product: CASRMGSGGAGELFF.